Sequencing of this T cell receptor beta chain was carried out in a study of tumor T cells in aggressive B-cell lymphoma (dated by TCRdb to the late 2010s). A word on this clone: Its recognized antigen is unknown. No base quality information exists; no much larger clone differs at one position.

The method was the immunoSEQ multiplex PCR assay. TCRdb's version of the immuneACCESS table is confined to in-frame rearrangements and falls short of the full clone set. An unresolved V gene accounts for under half of the shortfall where checked; the remainder is of unknown origin. The sample data list about 2,400 clones, and 94% of these were observed just once. About 2.5% of the sample lies in the top ten. The V end loses 2 bases and the J end loses 7 bases, and a stretch of 12 bases separates them. Reading from cysteine to phenylalanine, the CDR3 counts 13 amino acids. Left in the record is the CDR3 DNA by itself, 39 bases read in frame from the first base. CDR1 is given as MNHEY and CDR2 as SVGAGI, both from the germline V gene.

What was sequenced was tumor tissue. In this chain, TRBV6-5 is recombined with TRBJ2-7; matching of 5 bases hints at TRBD2 as the D gene. The sequence was collected from an adult with diffuse large B cell lymphoma. The CDR3 region reads CASSYLETGEQYF. The sequence in DNA is TGTGCCAGCAGTTACCTGGAGACGGGAGAGCAGTACTTC.